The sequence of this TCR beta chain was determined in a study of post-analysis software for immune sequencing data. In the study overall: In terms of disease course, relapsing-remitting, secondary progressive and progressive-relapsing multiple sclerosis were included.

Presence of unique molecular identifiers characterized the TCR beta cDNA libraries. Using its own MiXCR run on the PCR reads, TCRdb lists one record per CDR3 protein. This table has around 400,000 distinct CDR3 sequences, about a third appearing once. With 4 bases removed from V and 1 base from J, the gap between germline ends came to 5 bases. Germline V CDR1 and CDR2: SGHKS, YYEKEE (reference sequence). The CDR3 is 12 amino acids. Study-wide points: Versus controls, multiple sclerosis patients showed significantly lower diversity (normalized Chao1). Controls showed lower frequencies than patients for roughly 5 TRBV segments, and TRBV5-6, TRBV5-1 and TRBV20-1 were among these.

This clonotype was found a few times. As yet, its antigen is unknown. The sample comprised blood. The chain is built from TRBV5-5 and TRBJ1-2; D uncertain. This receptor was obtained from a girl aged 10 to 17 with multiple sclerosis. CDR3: CASSPDNYGYTF. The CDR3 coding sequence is TGTGCCAGCAGCCCAGATAACTATGGCTACACCTTC.